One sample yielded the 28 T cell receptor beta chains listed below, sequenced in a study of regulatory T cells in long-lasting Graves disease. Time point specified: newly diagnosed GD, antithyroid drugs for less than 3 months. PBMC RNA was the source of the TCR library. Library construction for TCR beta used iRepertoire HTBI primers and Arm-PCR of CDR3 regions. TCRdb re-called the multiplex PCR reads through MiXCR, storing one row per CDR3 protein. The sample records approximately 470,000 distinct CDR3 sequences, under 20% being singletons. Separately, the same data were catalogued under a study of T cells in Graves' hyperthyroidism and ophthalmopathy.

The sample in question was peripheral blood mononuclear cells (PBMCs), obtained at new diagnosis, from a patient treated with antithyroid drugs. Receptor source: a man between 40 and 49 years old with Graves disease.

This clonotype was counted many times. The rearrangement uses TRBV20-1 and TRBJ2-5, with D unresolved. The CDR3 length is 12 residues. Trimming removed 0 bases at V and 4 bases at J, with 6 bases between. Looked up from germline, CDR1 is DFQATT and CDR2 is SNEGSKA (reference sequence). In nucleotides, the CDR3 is TGCAGTGCTAGAGATTTGGGAGAGACCCAGTACTTC. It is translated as CSARDLGETQYF.

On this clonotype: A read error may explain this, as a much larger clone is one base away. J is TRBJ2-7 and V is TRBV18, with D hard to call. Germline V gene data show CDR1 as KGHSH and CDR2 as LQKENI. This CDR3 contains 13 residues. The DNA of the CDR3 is TGTGTCAGCTCAGGAGTTTCCAAGTACGAGCAGTACTTC. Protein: CVSSGVSKYEQYF.

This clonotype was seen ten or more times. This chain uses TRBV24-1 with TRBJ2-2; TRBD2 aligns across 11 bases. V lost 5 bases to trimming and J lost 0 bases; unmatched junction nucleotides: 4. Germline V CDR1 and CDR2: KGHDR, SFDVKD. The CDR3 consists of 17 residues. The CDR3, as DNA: TGTGCCACCAGTGCCGCGGGACTAGCGGCGAACACCGGGGAGCTGTTTTTT. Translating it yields CATSAAGLAANTGELFF.

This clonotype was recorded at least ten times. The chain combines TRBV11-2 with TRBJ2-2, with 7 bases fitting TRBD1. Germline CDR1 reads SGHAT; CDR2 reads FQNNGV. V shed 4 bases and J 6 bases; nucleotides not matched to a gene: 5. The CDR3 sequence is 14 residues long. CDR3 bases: TGTGCCAGCAGCTCGAGCAGGGGGTCCGGGGAGCTGTTTTTT. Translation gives CASSSSRGSGELFF.

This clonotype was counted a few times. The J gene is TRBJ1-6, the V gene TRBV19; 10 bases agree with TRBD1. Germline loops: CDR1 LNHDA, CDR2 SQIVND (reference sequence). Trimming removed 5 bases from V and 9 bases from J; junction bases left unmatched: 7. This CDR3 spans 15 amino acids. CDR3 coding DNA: TGTGCCAGTAGTCCCGCGGACAGGGGGACTTCACCCCTCCACTTT. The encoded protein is CASSPADRGTSPLHF.

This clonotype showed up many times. The CDR3 spells CSASRVAGYNEQFF. The DNA of the CDR3 is TGCAGTGCTAGTCGAGTAGCGGGATACAATGAGCAGTTCTTC. The rearrangement uses TRBV20-1 and TRBJ2-1; TRBD2 matches at 8 bases. CDR3 length equals 14 residues. The trim removed 3 bases at V and 4 bases at J, leaving 5 bases unmatched. Germline-derived CDR1 and CDR2 are DFQATT and SNEGSKA (reference sequence).

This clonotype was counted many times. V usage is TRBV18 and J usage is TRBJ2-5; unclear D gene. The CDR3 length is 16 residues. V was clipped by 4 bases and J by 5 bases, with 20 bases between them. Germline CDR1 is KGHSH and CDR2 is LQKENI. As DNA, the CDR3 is TGTGCCAGCTCACGGACGGAGTCGCCGAATCGGGAGACCCAGTACTTC. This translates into CASSRTESPNRETQYF.

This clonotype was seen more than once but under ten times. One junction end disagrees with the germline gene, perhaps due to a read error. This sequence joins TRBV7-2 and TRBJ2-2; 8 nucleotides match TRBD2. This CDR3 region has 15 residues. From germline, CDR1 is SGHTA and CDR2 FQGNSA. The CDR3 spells CASSILAENTGGLFF. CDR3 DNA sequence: TGTGCCAGCAGCATACTAGCGGAGAACACCGGGGGGCTGTTTTTT.

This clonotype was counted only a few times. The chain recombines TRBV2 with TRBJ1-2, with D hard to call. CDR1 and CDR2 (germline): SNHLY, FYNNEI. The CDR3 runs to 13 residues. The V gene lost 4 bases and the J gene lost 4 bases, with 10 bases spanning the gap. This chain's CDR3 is CASSVETLYGYTF. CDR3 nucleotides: TGTGCCAGCAGTGTCGAGACCCTCTATGGCTACACCTTC.

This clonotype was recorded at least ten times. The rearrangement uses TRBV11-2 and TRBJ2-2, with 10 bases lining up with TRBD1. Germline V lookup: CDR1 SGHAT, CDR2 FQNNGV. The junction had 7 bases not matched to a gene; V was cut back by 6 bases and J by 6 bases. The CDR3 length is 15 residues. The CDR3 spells CASRRTGGLAGELFF. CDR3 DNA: TGTGCCAGCAGAAGGACAGGGGGATTGGCCGGGGAGCTGTTTTTT.

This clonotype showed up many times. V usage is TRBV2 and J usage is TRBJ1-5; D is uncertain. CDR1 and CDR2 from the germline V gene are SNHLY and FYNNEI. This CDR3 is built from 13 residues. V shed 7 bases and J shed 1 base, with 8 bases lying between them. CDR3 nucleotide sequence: TGTGCCAGCACAATAGGCAGCAATCAGCCCCAGCATTTT. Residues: CASTIGSNQPQHF.

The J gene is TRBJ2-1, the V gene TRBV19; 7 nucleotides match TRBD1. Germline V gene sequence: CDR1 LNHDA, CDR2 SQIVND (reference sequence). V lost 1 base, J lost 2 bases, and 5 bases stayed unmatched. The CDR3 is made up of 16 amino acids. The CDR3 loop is CASSIVGDRPYNEQFF. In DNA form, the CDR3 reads TGTGCCAGTAGTATAGTTGGGGACAGACCCTACAATGAGCAGTTCTTC.

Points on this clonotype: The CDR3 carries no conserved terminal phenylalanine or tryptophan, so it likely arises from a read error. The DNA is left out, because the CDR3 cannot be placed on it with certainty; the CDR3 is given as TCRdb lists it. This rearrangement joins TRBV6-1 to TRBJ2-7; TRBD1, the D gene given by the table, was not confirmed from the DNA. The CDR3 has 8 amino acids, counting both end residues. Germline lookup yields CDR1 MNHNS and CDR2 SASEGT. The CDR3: CASSDPGQ.

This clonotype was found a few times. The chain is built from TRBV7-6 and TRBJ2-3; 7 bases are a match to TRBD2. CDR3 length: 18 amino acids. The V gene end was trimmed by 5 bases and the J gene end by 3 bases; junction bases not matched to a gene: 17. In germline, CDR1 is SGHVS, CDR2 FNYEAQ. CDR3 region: CASSPPGGFAGVTDTQYF. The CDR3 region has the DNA TGTGCCAGCAGCCCCCCTGGGGGGTTCGCGGGAGTGACAGATACGCAGTATTTT. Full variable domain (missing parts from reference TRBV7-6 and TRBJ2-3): GAGVSQSPRYKVTKRGQDVALRCDPISGHVSLYWYRQALGQGPEFLTYFNYEAQQDKSGLPNDRFSAERPEGSISTLTIQRTEQRDSAMYRCASSPPGGFAGVTDTQYFGPGTRLTVL.

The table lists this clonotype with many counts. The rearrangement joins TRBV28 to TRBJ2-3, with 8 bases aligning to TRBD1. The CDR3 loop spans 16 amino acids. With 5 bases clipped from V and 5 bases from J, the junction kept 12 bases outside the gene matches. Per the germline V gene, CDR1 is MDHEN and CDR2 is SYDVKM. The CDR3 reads CASSPWDRRMGDTQYF. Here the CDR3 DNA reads TGTGCCAGCAGTCCTTGGGACAGGCGGATGGGAGATACGCAGTATTTT.

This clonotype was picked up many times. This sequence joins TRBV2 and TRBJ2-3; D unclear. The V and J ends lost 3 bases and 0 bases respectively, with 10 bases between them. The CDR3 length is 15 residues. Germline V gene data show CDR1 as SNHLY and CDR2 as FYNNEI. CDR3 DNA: TGTGCCAGCAGTGAGGAAATAGTTAGCACAGATACGCAGTATTTT. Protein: CASSEEIVSTDTQYF. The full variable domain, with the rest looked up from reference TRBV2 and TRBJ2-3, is EPEVTQTPSHQVTQMGQEVILRCVPISNHLYFYWYRQILGQKVEFLVSFYNNEISEKSEIFDDQFSVERPDGSNFTLKIRSTKLEDSAMYFCASSEEIVSTDTQYFGPGTRLTVL.

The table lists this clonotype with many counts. The CDR3 loop reads CSARTSTRPTSNEQFF. The CDR3 coding sequence is TGCAGTGCTAGGACCTCGACTAGACCAACCTCCAATGAGCAGTTCTTC. The V and J genes are TRBV20-1 and TRBJ2-1; D perhaps matches TRBD2 (6 bases). The V gene's germline CDR1 is DFQATT and CDR2 SNEGSKA (reference sequence). Trimming shortened V by 3 bases and J by 6 bases, and 21 bases separated the two germline ends. The CDR3 loop spans 16 amino acids.

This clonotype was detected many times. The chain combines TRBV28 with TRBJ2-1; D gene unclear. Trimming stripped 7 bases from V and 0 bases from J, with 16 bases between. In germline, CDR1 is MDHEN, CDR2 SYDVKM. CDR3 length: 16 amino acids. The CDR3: CASTSRKINSYNEQFF. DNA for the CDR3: TGTGCCAGCACCTCACGAAAAATAAACTCCTACAATGAGCAGTTCTTC.

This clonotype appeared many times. The CDR3 bases are TGCGCCAGCAGCTTGGCCTCGGACACTGAAGCTTTCTTT. Translated, it gives CASSLASDTEAFF. This rearrangement joins TRBV5-1 to TRBJ1-1; no clear D. This CDR3 region has 13 residues. Germline V lookup: CDR1 SGHRS, CDR2 YFSETQ. The germline V and J ends were trimmed by 0 bases and 3 bases, with 6 bases remaining between them.

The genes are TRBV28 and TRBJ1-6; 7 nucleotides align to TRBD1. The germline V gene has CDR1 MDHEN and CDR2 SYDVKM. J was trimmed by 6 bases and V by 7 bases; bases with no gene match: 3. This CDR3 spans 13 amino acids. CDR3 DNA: TGTGCCAGCAACTACAGGGGTAATTCACCCCTCCACTTT. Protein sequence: CASNYRGNSPLHF.

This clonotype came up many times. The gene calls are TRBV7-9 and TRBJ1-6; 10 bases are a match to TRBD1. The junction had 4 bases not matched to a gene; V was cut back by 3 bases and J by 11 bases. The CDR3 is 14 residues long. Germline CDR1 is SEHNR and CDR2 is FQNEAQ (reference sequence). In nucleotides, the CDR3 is TGTGCCAGCAGCTTGACAGGGGGCGAAACACCCCTCCACTTT. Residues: CASSLTGGETPLHF.

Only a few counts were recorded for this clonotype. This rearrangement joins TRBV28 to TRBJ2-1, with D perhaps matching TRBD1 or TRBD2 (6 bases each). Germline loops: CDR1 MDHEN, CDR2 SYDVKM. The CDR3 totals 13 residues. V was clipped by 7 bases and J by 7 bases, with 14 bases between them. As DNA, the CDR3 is TGTGCCAGCAAGGGGGGCGGTGGGAATGAGCAGTTCTTC. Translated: CASKGGGGNEQFF.

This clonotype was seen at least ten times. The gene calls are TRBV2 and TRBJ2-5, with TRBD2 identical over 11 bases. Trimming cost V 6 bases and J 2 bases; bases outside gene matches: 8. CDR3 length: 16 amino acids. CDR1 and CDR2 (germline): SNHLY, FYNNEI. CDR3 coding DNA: TGTGCCAGCAGATTAATGATAGCGGGAGGGCAAGAGACCCAGTACTTC. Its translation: CASRLMIAGGQETQYF.

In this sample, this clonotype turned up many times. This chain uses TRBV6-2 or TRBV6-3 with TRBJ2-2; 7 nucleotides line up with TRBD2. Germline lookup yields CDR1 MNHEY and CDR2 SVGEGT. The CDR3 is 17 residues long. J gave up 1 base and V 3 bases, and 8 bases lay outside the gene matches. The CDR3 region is CASSYTLGTMNTGELFF. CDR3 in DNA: TGTGCCAGCAGTTATACTCTAGGGACTATGAACACCGGGGAGCTGTTTTTT.

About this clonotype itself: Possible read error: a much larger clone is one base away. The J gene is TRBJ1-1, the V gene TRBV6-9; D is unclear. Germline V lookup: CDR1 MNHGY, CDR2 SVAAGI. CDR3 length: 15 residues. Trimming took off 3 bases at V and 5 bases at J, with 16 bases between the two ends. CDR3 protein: CASSYPSRARTEAFF. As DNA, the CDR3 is TGTGCCAGCAGTTACCCAAGCCGGGCGCGGACTGAAGCTTTCTTT.

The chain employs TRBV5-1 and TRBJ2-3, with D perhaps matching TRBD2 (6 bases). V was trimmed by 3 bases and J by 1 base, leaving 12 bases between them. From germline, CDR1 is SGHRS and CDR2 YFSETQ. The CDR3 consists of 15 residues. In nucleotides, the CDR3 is TGCGCCAGCAGCTCGGTGCGGAGGGGCACAGATACGCAGTATTTT. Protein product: CASSSVRRGTDTQYF.

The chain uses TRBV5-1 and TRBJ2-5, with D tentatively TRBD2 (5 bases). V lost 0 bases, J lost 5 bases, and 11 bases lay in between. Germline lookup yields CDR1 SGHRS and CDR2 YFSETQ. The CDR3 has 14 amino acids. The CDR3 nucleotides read TGCGCCAGCAGCTTGGGTCCTAGCTCGGAGACCCAGTACTTC. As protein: CASSLGPSSETQYF.

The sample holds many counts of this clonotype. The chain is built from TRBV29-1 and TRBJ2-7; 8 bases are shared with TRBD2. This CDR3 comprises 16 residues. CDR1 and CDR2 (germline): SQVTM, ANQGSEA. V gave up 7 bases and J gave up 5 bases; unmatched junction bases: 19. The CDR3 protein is CSAGGLAGIPYDEQYF. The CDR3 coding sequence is TGCAGCGCCGGGGGATTAGCGGGAATCCCTTACGACGAGCAGTACTTC.